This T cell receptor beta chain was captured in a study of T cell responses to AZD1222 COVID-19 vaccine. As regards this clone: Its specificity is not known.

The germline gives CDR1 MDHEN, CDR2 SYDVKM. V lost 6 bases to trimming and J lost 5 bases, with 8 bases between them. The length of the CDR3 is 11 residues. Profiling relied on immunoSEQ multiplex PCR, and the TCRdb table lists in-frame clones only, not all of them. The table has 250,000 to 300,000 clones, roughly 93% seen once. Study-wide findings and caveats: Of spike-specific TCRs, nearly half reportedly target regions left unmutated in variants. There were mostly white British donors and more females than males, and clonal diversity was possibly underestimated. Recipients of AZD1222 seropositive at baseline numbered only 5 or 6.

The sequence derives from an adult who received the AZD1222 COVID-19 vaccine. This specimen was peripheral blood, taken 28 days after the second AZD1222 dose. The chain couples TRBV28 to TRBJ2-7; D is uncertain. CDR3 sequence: CASSRLHEQYF. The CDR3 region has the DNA TGTGCCAGCAGCCGGTTACACGAGCAGTACTTC.